This is a list of T cell receptor beta chains from one sample in a study of T cell responses to AZD1222 COVID-19 vaccine. Sequenced by immunoSEQ multiplex PCR; TCRdb stores in-frame clones only, minus some. This sample yields over 110,000 clones, of which around 90% are seen a single time; 1.5% to 2% belongs to the top ten. Sequencing used peripheral blood, obtained 28 days after the second AZD1222 dose. These receptors came from an adult who received the AZD1222 COVID-19 vaccine. Both conserved end residues are part of each CDR3. Each record gives: clone size, J gene, D gene, V gene, CDR3 protein, CDR3 DNA. D genes are given only for firm matches. A row's size may be missing; if present it is once, few, many or a size class.

once | TRBJ1-5 | - | TRBV15 | CATSRDWDGKNQPQHF | TGTGCCACCAGCAGAGATTGGGACGGGAAAAATCAGCCCCAGCATTTT
- | TRBJ1-2 | - | TRBV7-9 | CASSSLLAGEGYGYTF | TGTGCCAGCAGCTCGTTATTGGCAGGGGAAGGCTATGGCTACACCTTC
- | TRBJ1-3 | - | TRBV28 | CASGQGGTGNTIYF | TGTGCCAGCGGTCAGGGAGGTACTGGAAACACCATATATTTT
- | TRBJ2-3 | - | TRBV4-3 | CASSQVMADTQYF | TGCGCCAGCAGCCAAGTGATGGCGGATACGCAGTATTTT
- | TRBJ1-5 | - | TRBV6-5 | CASSYGGRNQPQHF | TGTGCCAGCAGTTATGGGGGGAGAAATCAGCCCCAGCATTTT
- | TRBJ2-1 | TRBD2 | TRBV28 | CASSPWTSFGGGEQFF | TGTGCCAGCAGTCCTTGGACTAGTTTTGGGGGTGGCGAGCAGTTCTTC
- | TRBJ1-2 | - | TRBV28 | CASSLFGNGYTF | TGTGCCAGCAGTTTATTTGGGAATGGCTACACCTTC
- | TRBJ1-4 | - | TRBV25-1 | CASGTTGGEKLFF | TGTGCCAGCGGCACGACAGGAGGAGAAAAACTGTTTTTT
- | TRBJ2-2 | TRBD2 | TRBV6-2/TRBV6-3 | CASSSSSGIGGELFF | TGTGCCAGCAGTTCGTCTAGCGGGATAGGCGGGGAGCTGTTTTTT
few | TRBJ1-6 | TRBD1 | TRBV2 | CASSGDRANSPLHF | TGTGCCAGCAGTGGGGACAGGGCTAATTCACCCCTCCACTTT
- | TRBJ2-5 | TRBD2 | TRBV5-1 | CASSSGLAPSETQYF | TGCGCCAGCAGCTCGGGACTAGCGCCCTCGGAGACCCAGTACTTC
- | TRBJ1-2 | TRBD1 | TRBV11-1 | CASSSTLQGLDGYTF | TGTGCCAGCAGCTCTACCCTACAGGGGTTAGATGGCTACACCTTC
- | TRBJ2-5 | - | TRBV10-3 | CATAPASPGGETQYF | TGTGCCACGGCACCGGCTAGCCCTGGGGGAGAGACCCAGTACTTC
few | TRBJ2-5 | - | TRBV7-9 | CASSLRNTDQETQYF | TGTGCCAGCAGCTTAAGAAACACGGACCAAGAGACCCAGTACTTC
- | TRBJ1-1 | - | TRBV5-4 | CASSFTRGVLTEAFF | TGTGCCAGCAGCTTCACCAGGGGAGTTCTAACTGAAGCTTTCTTT
- | TRBJ1-4 | TRBD1 | TRBV7-3 | CASSPSGGPNEKLFF | TGTGCCAGCAGCCCTTCAGGGGGCCCTAATGAAAAACTGTTTTTT
- | TRBJ2-1 | TRBD2 | TRBV9 | CASSVETSGGDEQFF | TGTGCCAGCAGCGTAGAAACTAGCGGGGGGGATGAGCAGTTCTTC
- | TRBJ1-5 | TRBD1 | TRBV19 | CASSTTGTGTFQINQPQHF | TGTGCCAGTAGTACCACCGGGACAGGGACTTTTCAAATTAATCAGCCCCAGCATTTT
- | TRBJ1-1 | - | TRBV28 | CASSSGSKGGNTEAFF | TGTGCCAGCAGTTCGGGGAGTAAAGGTGGGAACACTGAAGCTTTCTTT
- | TRBJ2-1 | TRBD1 | TRBV6-1 | CASSDRGRNEQFF | TGTGCCAGCAGTGACAGGGGGCGCAATGAGCAGTTCTTC
- | TRBJ2-1 | - | TRBV19 | CASSDPTGRPSYNEQFF | TGTGCCAGTAGTGACCCCACAGGGCGCCCCTCCTACAATGAGCAGTTCTTC
- | TRBJ2-7 | TRBD1 | TRBV10-3 | CAIRRGQASYEQYF | TGTGCCATCAGGAGAGGACAGGCTAGCTACGAGCAGTACTTC
medium-sized | TRBJ2-5 | - | TRBV6-5 | CASSYSRGSGETQYF | TGTGCCAGCAGTTACTCAAGGGGCAGTGGAGAGACCCAGTACTTC
- | TRBJ1-2 | - | TRBV24-1 | CATSDTGLAMGYTF | TGTGCCACCAGTGATACCGGACTGGCCATGGGCTACACCTTC
- | TRBJ2-2 | - | TRBV9 | CASSVESRRASNTGELFF | TGTGCCAGCAGCGTAGAGTCAAGAAGAGCTTCGAACACCGGGGAGCTGTTTTTT
- | TRBJ2-3 | - | TRBV7-2 | CASSSHSTDTQYF | TGTGCCAGCAGCTCCCATAGCACAGATACGCAGTATTTT
- | TRBJ1-1 | - | TRBV6-1 | CASSEHGSGGAEAFF | TGTGCCAGCAGTGAACATGGCAGTGGAGGCGCTGAAGCTTTCTTT
- | TRBJ1-4 | - | TRBV6-6 | CASSYPKGGFNEKLFF | TGTGCCAGCAGTTACCCAAAGGGGGGTTTTAATGAAAAACTGTTTTTT
- | TRBJ1-6 | TRBD1 | TRBV28 | CASTSTGGRTGSPLHF | TGTGCCAGCACCTCTACAGGGGGCCGCACTGGGTCACCCCTCCACTTT
- | TRBJ2-7 | TRBD2 | TRBV5-4 | CASSPGLSYEQYF | TGTGCCAGCAGCCCGGGACTATCCTACGAGCAGTACTTC
- | TRBJ1-1 | TRBD1 | TRBV3-1/TRBV3-2 | CASSRGTESTEAFF | TGTGCCAGCAGCCGAGGGACAGAGAGCACTGAAGCTTTCTTT
few | TRBJ1-6 | - | TRBV11-2 | CASSSPAAGSINSPLHF | TGTGCCAGCAGCTCCCCCGCAGCTGGGTCCATTAATTCACCCCTCCACTTT
- | TRBJ1-6 | - | TRBV30 | CAWRGGDSPLHF | TGTGCCTGGAGGGGCGGGGATTCACCCCTCCACTTT
- | TRBJ1-4 | - | TRBV18 | CASSGWGRATNEKLFF | TGTGCCAGCTCAGGATGGGGTCGTGCAACTAATGAAAAACTGTTTTTT
- | TRBJ2-5 | TRBD2 | TRBV4-3 | CASSLLAGGQETQYF | TGCGCCAGCAGCCTCCTAGCGGGTGGCCAAGAGACCCAGTACTTC
- | TRBJ1-1 | - | TRBV10-3 | CAISESRQWGDEAFF | TGTGCCATCAGTGAGTCTAGACAATGGGGGGATGAAGCTTTCTTT
- | TRBJ2-2 | - | TRBV10-2 | CASREVIVNTGELFF | TGCGCCAGCAGGGAAGTTATTGTGAACACCGGGGAGCTGTTTTTT
- | TRBJ2-2 | - | TRBV5-6 | CASSLRQGRGELFF | TGTGCCAGCAGCTTGCGTCAGGGGCGCGGGGAGCTGTTTTTT
- | TRBJ1-1 | - | TRBV21-1 | CASSNRDRRNTEAFF | TGTGCCAGCAGCAACAGGGACAGGCGGAACACTGAAGCTTTCTTT
- | TRBJ1-5 | - | TRBV5-1 | CASSSAPGGEKPQHF | TGCGCCAGCAGCTCGGCCCCAGGAGGGGAAAAACCCCAGCATTTT
- | TRBJ1-2 | - | TRBV5-5 | CASETEVSRGGYTF | TGTGCCAGTGAAACGGAAGTCTCGAGGGGTGGCTACACCTTC
- | TRBJ2-1 | TRBD2 | TRBV5-1 | CASSLALRTSGGANEQFF | TGCGCCAGCAGCTTGGCCTTGCGGACTAGCGGGGGGGCCAATGAGCAGTTCTTC
- | TRBJ1-2 | - | TRBV28 | CASSGRPFLGYTF | TGTGCCAGCAGTGGGCGGCCCTTCCTTGGCTACACCTTC
- | TRBJ2-1 | TRBD2 | TRBV25-1 | CASSGTGLAGGPGYEQFF | TGTGCCAGCAGTGGTACGGGACTAGCGGGAGGGCCGGGGTATGAGCAGTTCTTC
- | TRBJ1-4 | TRBD1 | TRBV18 | CASSRGTDEKLFF | TGTGCCAGCTCACGGGGGACAGATGAAAAACTGTTTTTT
- | TRBJ1-5 | - | TRBV28 | CASTTLRGPQHF | TGTGCCAGCACCACTCTGCGGGGGCCCCAGCATTTT
- | TRBJ2-2 | - | TRBV14 | CASSRVRGTGELFF | TGTGCCAGCAGCCGGGTCAGGGGTACCGGGGAGCTGTTTTTT
- | TRBJ1-1 | TRBD1 | TRBV6-1 | CASSEEPYRGTEAFF | TGTGCCAGCAGTGAAGAACCCTACAGGGGCACTGAAGCTTTCTTT
- | TRBJ2-7 | - | TRBV6-6 | CASSRGLEYEQYF | TGTGCCAGCAGTCGTGGACTGGAATACGAGCAGTACTTC